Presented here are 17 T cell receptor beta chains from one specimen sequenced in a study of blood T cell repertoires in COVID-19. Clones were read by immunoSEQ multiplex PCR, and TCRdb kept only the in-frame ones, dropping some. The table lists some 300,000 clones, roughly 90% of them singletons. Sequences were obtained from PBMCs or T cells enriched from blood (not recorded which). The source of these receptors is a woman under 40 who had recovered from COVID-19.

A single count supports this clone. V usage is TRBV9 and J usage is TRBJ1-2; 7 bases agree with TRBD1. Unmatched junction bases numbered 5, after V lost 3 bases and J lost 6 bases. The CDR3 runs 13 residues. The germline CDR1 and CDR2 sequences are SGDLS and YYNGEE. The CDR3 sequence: CASSGAGGHGYTF. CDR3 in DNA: TGTGCCAGCAGCGGTGCAGGGGGGCATGGCTACACCTTC. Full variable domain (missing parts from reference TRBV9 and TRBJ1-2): DSGVTQTPKHLITATGQRVTLRCSPRSGDLSVYWYQQSLDQGLQFLIQYYNGEERAKGNILERFSAQQFPDLHSELNLSSLELGDSALYFCASSGAGGHGYTFGSGTRLTVV.

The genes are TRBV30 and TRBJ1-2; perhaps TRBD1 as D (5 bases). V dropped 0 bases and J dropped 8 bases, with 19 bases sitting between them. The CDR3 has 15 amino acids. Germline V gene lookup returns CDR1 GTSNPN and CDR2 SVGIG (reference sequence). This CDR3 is CAWSVPRRASGGYTF. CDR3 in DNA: TGTGCCTGGAGTGTCCCCCGCAGGGCCAGCGGGGGCTACACCTTC.

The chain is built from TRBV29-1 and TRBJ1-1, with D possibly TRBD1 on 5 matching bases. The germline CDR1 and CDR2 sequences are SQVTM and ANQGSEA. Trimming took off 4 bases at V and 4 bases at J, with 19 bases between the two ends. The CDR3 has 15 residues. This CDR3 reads CSVGKGQVGSTEAFF. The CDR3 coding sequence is TGCAGCGTTGGGAAGGGGCAGGTGGGATCCACTGAAGCTTTCTTT.

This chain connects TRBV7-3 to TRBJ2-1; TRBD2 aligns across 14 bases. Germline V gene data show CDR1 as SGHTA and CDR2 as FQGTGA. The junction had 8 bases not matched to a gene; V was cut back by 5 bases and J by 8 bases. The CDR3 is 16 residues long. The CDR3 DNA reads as TGTGCCAGCAGCAAAGGTGGACTAGCGGGAGGTGATGAGCAGTTCTTC. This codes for CASSKGGLAGGDEQFF. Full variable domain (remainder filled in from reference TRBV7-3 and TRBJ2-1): GAGVSQTPSNKVTEKGKYVELRCDPISGHTALYWYRQSLGQGPEFLIYFQGTGAADDSGLPNDRFFAVRPEGSVSTLKIQRTERGDSAVYLCASSKGGLAGGDEQFFGPGTRLTVL.

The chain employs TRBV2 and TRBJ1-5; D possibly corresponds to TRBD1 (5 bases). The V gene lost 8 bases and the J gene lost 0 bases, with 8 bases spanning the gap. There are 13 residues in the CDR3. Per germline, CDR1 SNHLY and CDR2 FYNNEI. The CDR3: CASGGNSNQPQHF. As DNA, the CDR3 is TGTGCCAGCGGGGGGAATAGCAATCAGCCCCAGCATTTT. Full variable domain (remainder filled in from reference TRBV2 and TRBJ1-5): EPEVTQTPSHQVTQMGQEVILRCVPISNHLYFYWYRQILGQKVEFLVSFYNNEISEKSEIFDDQFSVERPDGSNFTLKIRSTKLEDSAMYFCASGGNSNQPQHFGDGTRLSIL.

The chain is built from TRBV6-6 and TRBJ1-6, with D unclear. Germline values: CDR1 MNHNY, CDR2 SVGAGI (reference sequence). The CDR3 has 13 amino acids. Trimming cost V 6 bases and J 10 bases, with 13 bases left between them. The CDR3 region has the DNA TGTGCCAGCAGGAGGGAGGTTAGGTCACCCCTCCACTTT. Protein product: CASRREVRSPLHF.

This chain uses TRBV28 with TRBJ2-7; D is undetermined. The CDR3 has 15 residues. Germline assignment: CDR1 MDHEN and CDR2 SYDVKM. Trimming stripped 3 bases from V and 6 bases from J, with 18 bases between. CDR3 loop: CASSFAPSLGGEQYF. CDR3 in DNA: TGTGCCAGCAGTTTTGCCCCCTCTCTAGGCGGCGAGCAGTACTTC.

CDR3: CASSLKPNTEAFF. Here the CDR3 DNA reads TGTGCCAGCTCACTAAAGCCTAACACTGAAGCTTTCTTT. The chain carries TRBV18 and TRBJ1-1, with D unresolved. The CDR3 runs to 13 residues. Trimming took 4 bases from V and 2 from J, leaving 8 bases between them. Per the germline V gene, CDR1 is KGHSH and CDR2 is LQKENI.

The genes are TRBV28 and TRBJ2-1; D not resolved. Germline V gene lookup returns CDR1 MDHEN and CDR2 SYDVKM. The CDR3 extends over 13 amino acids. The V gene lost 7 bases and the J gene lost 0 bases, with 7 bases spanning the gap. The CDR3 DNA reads TGTGCCAGCAAAAGGAGCTCCTACAATGAGCAGTTCTTC. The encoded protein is CASKRSSYNEQFF.

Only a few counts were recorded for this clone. CDR3 sequence reads: CASSPWGQAEAFF. The CDR3 DNA reads as TGTGCCAGTAGTCCTTGGGGGCAGGCTGAAGCTTTCTTT. The chain links TRBV19 to TRBJ1-1; D might be TRBD1 (6 bases). The V end was cut by 5 bases, the J end by 6 bases, with 13 bases between. In germline, CDR1 is LNHDA, CDR2 SQIVND (reference sequence). The CDR3 consists of 13 residues.

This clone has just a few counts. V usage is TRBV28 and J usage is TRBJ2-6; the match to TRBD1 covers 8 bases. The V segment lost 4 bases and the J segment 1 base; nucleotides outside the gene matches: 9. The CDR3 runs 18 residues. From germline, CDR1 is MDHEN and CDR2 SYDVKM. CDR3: CASSSDRGRGSGANVLTF. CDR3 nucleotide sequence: TGTGCCAGCAGTTCAGACAGGGGAAGGGGATCTGGGGCCAACGTCCTGACTTTC.

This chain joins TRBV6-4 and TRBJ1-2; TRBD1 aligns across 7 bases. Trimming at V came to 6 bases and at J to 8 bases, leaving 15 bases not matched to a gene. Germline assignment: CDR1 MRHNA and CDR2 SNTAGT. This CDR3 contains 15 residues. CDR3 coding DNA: TGTGCCAGCAGGAACGACAGGGCTGTAGGTCCGGGCTACACCTTC. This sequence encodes CASRNDRAVGPGYTF.

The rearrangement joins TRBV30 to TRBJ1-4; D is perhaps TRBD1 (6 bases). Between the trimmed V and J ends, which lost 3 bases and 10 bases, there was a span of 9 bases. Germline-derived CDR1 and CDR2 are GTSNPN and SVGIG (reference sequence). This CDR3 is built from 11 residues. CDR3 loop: CAWRQGGKLFF. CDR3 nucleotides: TGTGCCTGGAGACAGGGTGGAAAACTGTTTTTT.

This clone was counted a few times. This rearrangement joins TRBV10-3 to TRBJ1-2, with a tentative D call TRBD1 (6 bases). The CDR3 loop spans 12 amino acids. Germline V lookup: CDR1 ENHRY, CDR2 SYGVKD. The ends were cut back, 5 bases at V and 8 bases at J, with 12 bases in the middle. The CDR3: CAISLGAQGYTF. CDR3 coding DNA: TGTGCCATCAGTTTGGGGGCGCAGGGCTACACCTTC.

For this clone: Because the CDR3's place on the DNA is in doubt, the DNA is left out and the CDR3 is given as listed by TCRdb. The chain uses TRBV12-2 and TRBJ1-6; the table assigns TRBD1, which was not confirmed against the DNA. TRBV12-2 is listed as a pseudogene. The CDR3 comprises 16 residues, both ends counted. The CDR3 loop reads CASRLAVGTGNSPLHF.

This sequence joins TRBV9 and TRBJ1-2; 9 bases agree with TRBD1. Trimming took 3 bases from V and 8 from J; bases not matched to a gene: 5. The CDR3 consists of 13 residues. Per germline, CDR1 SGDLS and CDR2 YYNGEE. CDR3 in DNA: TGTGCCAGCAGCGGGGACAGGGATAGGGGCTACACCTTC. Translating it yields CASSGDRDRGYTF.

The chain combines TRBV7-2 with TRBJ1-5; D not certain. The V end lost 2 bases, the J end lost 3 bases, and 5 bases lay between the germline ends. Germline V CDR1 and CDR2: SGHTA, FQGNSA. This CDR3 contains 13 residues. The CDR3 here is CASSLQNNQPQHF. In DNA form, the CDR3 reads TGTGCCAGCAGCTTACAAAACAATCAGCCCCAGCATTTT.